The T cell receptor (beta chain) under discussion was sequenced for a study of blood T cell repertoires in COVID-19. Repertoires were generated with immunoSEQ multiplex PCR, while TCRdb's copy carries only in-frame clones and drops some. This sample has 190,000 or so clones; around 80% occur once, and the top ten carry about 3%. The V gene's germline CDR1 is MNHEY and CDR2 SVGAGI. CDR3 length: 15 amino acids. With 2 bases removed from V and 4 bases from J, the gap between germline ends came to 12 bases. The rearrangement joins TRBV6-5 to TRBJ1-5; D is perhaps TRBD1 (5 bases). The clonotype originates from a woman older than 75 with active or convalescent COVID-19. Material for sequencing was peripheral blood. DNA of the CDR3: TGTGCCAGCAGTTACGTCCAGGGCCAAAATCAGCCCCAGCATTTT. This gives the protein CASSYVQGQNQPQHF.